The 3 T cell receptor beta chains below all came from one sample that was sequenced in a study of beta chain features in type 1 diabetes. Study results and caveats: A moderate, significant TCRB CDR3 shortening appeared in type 1 diabetes across four CD4+ subsets.

Investigators reverse transcribed all isolated RNA, so they sequenced expressed TCRB transcripts. Method: immunoSEQ multiplex PCR; TCRdb's copy keeps in-frame clones and lacks some. Of roughly 730,000 clones in the sample, under 15% were seen once. Their antigen targets remain unknown. The sequenced material came from naive CD4+ T cells from blood. The receptors originated from a man between 18 and 29 years old with type 1 diabetes.

The chain has TRBV6-5 and TRBJ2-1, with D perhaps TRBD1 (5 bases). Germline CDR1 is MNHEY and CDR2 is SVGAGI. Trimming removed 0 bases from V and 6 bases from J, with 15 bases in between. The CDR3 has 16 amino acids. CDR3 residues: CASSYSRHQGVNEQFF. The DNA for the CDR3 is TGTGCCAGCAGTTACTCGAGGCACCAAGGGGTCAATGAGCAGTTCTTC.

Only a few counts were recorded for this clone. The chain joins TRBV12-5 to TRBJ2-2, with D possibly TRBD1 on 5 matching bases. The CDR3 sequence is 15 residues long. From germline, CDR1 is LGHNT and CDR2 FRNRAP. Trimming removed 6 bases at V and 3 bases at J, with 14 bases between. CDR3 in DNA: TGTGCTAGTGGCTCCATGGGGCGCGACACCGGGGAGCTGTTTTTT. Translation gives CASGSMGRDTGELFF. Based on the CDR3 plus reference TRBV12-5 and TRBJ2-2, the full variable domain is DARVTQTPRHKVTEMGQEVTMRCQPILGHNTVFWYRQTMMQGLELLAYFRNRAPLDDSGMPKDRFSAEMPDATLATLKIQPSEPRDSAVYFCASGSMGRDTGELFFGEGSRLTVL.

This clone showed up just a few times. The chain employs TRBV5-1 and TRBJ2-7; D not certain. The germline V gene has CDR1 SGHRS and CDR2 YFSETQ. The CDR3 runs to 15 residues. V lost 0 bases and J 5 bases, leaving 15 bases between the germline ends. Here the CDR3 reads CASSLDRRTWDEQYF. The CDR3 DNA sequence: TGCGCCAGCAGCTTGGATAGACGGACGTGGGACGAGCAGTACTTC.